This T cell receptor (beta chain) was sequenced during a study of blood T cell repertoires in COVID-19. The authors' processing: Estimates of nucleated cell counts were drawn from the amplification of reference gene primers. TCRdb's copy holds only in-frame clones and misses some; the assay was immunoSEQ multiplex PCR. Clone size and V and J calls were adopted from that table, with D and trimming inferred from the DNA. Of 95,000 to 150,000 clones listed, 85% to 90% are singletons. Between the trimmed V and J ends, which lost 4 bases and 7 bases, there was a span of 10 bases. The CDR3 extends over 12 amino acids. Germline V gives CDR1 SGHDN, CDR2 FVKESK.

Input material: peripheral blood. The chain joins TRBV14 to TRBJ2-5; D is unclear. This TCR derives from an older man with active or convalescent COVID-19. CDR3 coding DNA: TGTGCCAGCAGCCGAGAGGCGGTGACCCAGTACTTC. Translated, it gives CASSREAVTQYF.